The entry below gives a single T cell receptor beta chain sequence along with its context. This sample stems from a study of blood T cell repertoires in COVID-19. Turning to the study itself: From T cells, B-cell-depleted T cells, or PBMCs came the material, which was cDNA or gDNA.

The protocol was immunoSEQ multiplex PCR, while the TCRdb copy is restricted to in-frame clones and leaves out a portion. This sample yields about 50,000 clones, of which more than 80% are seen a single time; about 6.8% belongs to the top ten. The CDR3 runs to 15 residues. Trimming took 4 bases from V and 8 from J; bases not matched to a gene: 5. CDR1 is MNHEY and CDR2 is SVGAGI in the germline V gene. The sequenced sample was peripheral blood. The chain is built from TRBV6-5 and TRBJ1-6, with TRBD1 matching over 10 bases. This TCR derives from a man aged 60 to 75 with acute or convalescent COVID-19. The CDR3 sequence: CASSSDRGHHSPLHF. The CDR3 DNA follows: TGTGCCAGCAGTTCCGACAGGGGGCATCATTCACCCCTCCACTTT.